Described below is a single T cell receptor beta chain sequence and its context. Trimming took 2 bases from V and 4 from J; bases not matched to a gene: 8. Germline V gene sequence: CDR1 MNHNY, CDR2 SVGAGI (reference sequence). This CDR3 is built from 16 residues. This entry belongs to a study of blood T cell repertoires in COVID-19. As for the study in general: Collection of acute and convalescent COVID-19 samples took place in the United States, Italy and Spain.

Authors' analysis steps: Counts of nucleated cells, estimated from reference gene primer amplification, were obtained. Clones were sequenced by immunoSEQ multiplex PCR, and TCRdb holds only the in-frame ones, with some missing. V, J and clone size are those of that table, while D and trimming were read from the DNA. The top ten clones hold roughly 14% of a sample with a few hundred thousand clones, about 86% of them seen once. A Seattle source enrolled patients during active infection and followed them longitudinally. The rearrangement links TRBV6-6 to TRBJ2-1; TRBD1 aligns across 7 bases. The TCR originated in a woman aged 70-85 years with COVID-19, enrolled during active disease. Sequenced sample: peripheral blood. The CDR3 DNA reads TGTGCCAGCAGTTACGGGACAGTTGTAATTTACAATGAGCAGTTCTTC. Its protein is CASSYGTVVIYNEQFF.